Each of the 20 T cell receptor beta chains below was sequenced from the same sample in a study of blood T cell repertoires in COVID-19. The table came from immunoSEQ multiplex PCR; TCRdb's copy has only in-frame clones and leaves some out. The repertoire holds some 95,000 clones, with about 80% as singletons. Sequencing was done on a sample of peripheral blood. Receptors were obtained from a man between 65 and 85 years old with acute or convalescent COVID-19.

The chain's CDR3 is CASSPLLGRKANYGYTF. The DNA for the CDR3 is TGTGCCAGCTCACCACTCCTTGGGAGAAAAGCTAACTATGGCTACACCTTC. The chain carries TRBV18 and TRBJ1-2; no firm D call. The V gene's germline CDR1 is KGHSH and CDR2 LQKENI. Trimming shortened V by 1 base and J by 0 bases, and 15 bases separated the two germline ends. The CDR3 is made up of 17 amino acids.

The chain uses TRBV3-1 (or the pseudogene TRBV3-2) and TRBJ2-7, with 7 positions matching TRBD1. This CDR3 has 17 residues. Germline trimming cut 0 bases from V and 5 bases from J; bases unmatched to any gene: 13. The V gene's germline CDR1 is LGHDT and CDR2 YNNKEL (reference sequence). CDR3 nucleotide sequence: TGTGCCAGCAGCCAAGATAGTGGCTGGAACAGGGGCCACGAGCAGTACTTC. Encoded protein: CASSQDSGWNRGHEQYF.

The V call is TRBV27, the J call TRBJ2-2; possibly TRBD1 for D (5 bases). Trimming took 7 bases from V and 4 from J, leaving 7 bases between them. Germline loops: CDR1 MNHEY, CDR2 SMNVEV (reference sequence). The CDR3 has 12 residues. The CDR3 protein is CASTGSTGELFF. DNA of the CDR3: TGTGCCAGCACAGGGTCCACCGGGGAGCTGTTTTTT.

The chain uses TRBV9 and TRBJ1-5; D might be TRBD1 (6 bases). Germline CDR1 and CDR2: SGDLS and YYNGEE. V gave up 4 bases and J gave up 7 bases, with 15 bases separating them. The CDR3 has 14 amino acids. CDR3 sequence: CASSTGTRGQPQHF. The CDR3 DNA is TGTGCCAGCAGCACCGGGACAAGGGGACAGCCCCAGCATTTT.

The chain is built from TRBV28 and TRBJ1-2; the match to TRBD1 covers 10 bases. V was clipped by 5 bases and J by 2 bases; unmatched bases: 2. From germline, CDR1 is MDHEN and CDR2 SYDVKM. The CDR3 spans 14 residues. This CDR3 reads CASSTGQGNYGYTF. CDR3 bases: TGTGCCAGCAGTACGGGACAGGGGAACTATGGCTACACCTTC.

The rearrangement uses TRBV3-1 (or the pseudogene TRBV3-2) and TRBJ2-2, with 8 bases fitting TRBD2. CDR1 is LGHDT and CDR2 is YNNKEL in the germline V gene (reference sequence). After removal of 6 bases from V and 5 bases from J, the junction contained 5 bases not matched to a gene. This CDR3 contains 14 residues. The CDR3 spells CASSRTSTTGELFF. CDR3 in DNA: TGTGCCAGCAGTCGGACTAGCACAACCGGGGAGCTGTTTTTT.

This clone has a handful of counts. The rearrangement links TRBV21-1 to TRBJ2-7; the tabulated D call, TRBD2, remains unverified against the DNA. TRBV21-1 is noted as a pseudogene. CDR3 size: 16 residues. In DNA, the CDR3 is TGTGCCAGCAGCAAAGATGGGACTAGCGGAGGGTACGAGCAGTACTTC. Its translation is CASSKDGTSGGYEQYF.

The CDR3 DNA reads as TGTGCCAGCAGCGTACAGGGAGGAACCTATGGCTACACCTTC. Its translation is CASSVQGGTYGYTF. The V call is TRBV9, the J call TRBJ1-2; a weak D match, TRBD1 (5 bases). Deletions cut 1 base from V and 4 bases from J, with 11 bases between. The length of the CDR3 is 14 residues. From germline, CDR1 is SGDLS and CDR2 YYNGEE.

V gene TRBV7-2 combines with J gene TRBJ2-7; TRBD2 matches 7 bases. CDR1 and CDR2 from the germline V gene are SGHTA and FQGNSA. J lost 3 bases, V lost 3 bases, and 5 bases had no gene match. This CDR3 has 14 amino acids. CDR3 sequence: CASSFGRESYEQYF. In nucleotides, the CDR3 is TGTGCCAGCAGCTTCGGGCGGGAGAGCTACGAGCAGTACTTC.

The table lists this clone with many counts. The chain employs TRBV29-1 and TRBJ2-7; 7 bases are a match to TRBD1. The CDR3 totals 12 residues. Per the germline V gene, CDR1 is SQVTM and CDR2 is ANQGSEA. J lost 6 bases, V lost 5 bases, and 7 bases had no gene match. CDR3 in amino acids: CSVWSGGSEQYF. CDR3 nucleotides: TGCAGCGTTTGGTCAGGGGGTAGCGAGCAGTACTTC.

CDR3 protein: CASSLGSPETYEQYF. The CDR3 DNA is TGTGCCAGCAGCTTAGGGTCCCCGGAGACCTACGAGCAGTACTTC. The chain links TRBV7-2 to TRBJ2-7, with no clear D. The V gene's germline CDR1 is SGHTA and CDR2 FQGNSA. The CDR3 has 15 amino acids. V lost 1 base and J lost 2, with 12 bases in between.

This clone was seen more than once but under ten times. The chain employs TRBV7-2 and TRBJ1-3; 9 nucleotides align to TRBD1. V was clipped by 4 bases and J by 4 bases; unmatched bases: 5. Germline V lookup: CDR1 SGHTA, CDR2 FQGNSA. The CDR3 spans 15 residues. CDR3 in amino acids: CASSSRTGVGNTIYF. In nucleotides, the CDR3 is TGTGCCAGCAGCTCCAGGACAGGGGTCGGAAACACCATATATTTT.

The chain couples TRBV5-1 to TRBJ2-5; TRBD2 aligns across 13 bases. In germline, CDR1 is SGHRS, CDR2 YFSETQ. J was trimmed by 5 bases and V by 4 bases; bases with no gene match: 8. The CDR3 covers 16 residues. CDR3 DNA: TGCGCCAGCAGCGGTGGACTAGCGGGAGTTGGTGAGACCCAGTACTTC. Translating gives CASSGGLAGVGETQYF. Combining the CDR3 with reference TRBV5-1 and TRBJ2-5 gives the whole variable domain KAGVTQTPRYLIKTRGQQVTLSCSPISGHRSVSWYQQTPGQGLQFLFEYFSETQRNKGNFPGRFSGRQFSNSRSEMNVSTLELGDSALYLCASSGGLAGVGETQYFGPGTRLLVL.

This chain joins TRBV6-5 and TRBJ2-1; 7 bases fit TRBD1. The CDR3 sequence is 15 residues long. The trim removed 2 bases at V and 6 bases at J, leaving 7 bases unmatched. Looked up from germline, CDR1 is MNHEY and CDR2 is SVGAGI. The CDR3 here is CASSYDRVALNEQFF. CDR3 nucleotides: TGTGCCAGCAGTTACGACAGGGTCGCACTCAATGAGCAGTTCTTC.

The chain links TRBV7-2 to TRBJ2-3, with D perhaps matching TRBD2 (5 bases). V lost 7 bases and J lost 3, with 14 bases in between. Germline V gene sequence: CDR1 SGHTA, CDR2 FQGNSA. This CDR3 has 14 amino acids. This chain's CDR3 is CASTPPRGTDTQYF. CDR3 in DNA: TGTGCCAGCACCCCGCCCCGAGGGACAGATACGCAGTATTTT.

This chain joins TRBV5-8 and TRBJ2-2; unclear D gene. The V end was cut by 5 bases, the J end by 6 bases, with 14 bases between. In germline, CDR1 is SGHTS, CDR2 YDEGEE. The length of the CDR3 is 14 residues. The CDR3 nucleotides read TGTGCCAGCAGACCTGAGATATCCGCCGGGGAGCTGTTTTTT. Protein: CASRPEISAGELFF.

The chain carries TRBV6-6 and TRBJ1-1, with D hard to call. Germline values: CDR1 MNHNY, CDR2 SVGAGI (reference sequence). Trimming left V 4 bases short and J 7 bases short, with 7 bases between. The CDR3 loop spans 11 amino acids. CDR3: CASSWGDEAFF. The CDR3 bases are TGTGCCAGCAGTTGGGGAGATGAAGCTTTCTTT.

The chain recombines TRBV15 with TRBJ2-3; 11 bases agree with TRBD2. After removal of 3 bases from V and 10 bases from J, the junction contained 9 bases not matched to a gene. CDR1 and CDR2 (germline): LNHNV, YYDKDF (reference sequence). The CDR3 runs 15 residues. The CDR3 DNA follows: TGTGCCACCAGCAGGGTTACTAGCGGGAGAGGGGCGCAGTATTTT. Encoded protein: CATSRVTSGRGAQYF.

This chain links TRBV2 with TRBJ2-2, with 12 bases that match TRBD2. The V gene's germline CDR1 is SNHLY and CDR2 FYNNEI. The CDR3 length is 15 residues. V gave up 6 bases and J gave up 4 bases; unmatched junction bases: 3. CDR3 protein: CASRRLAGVTGELFF. In DNA form, the CDR3 reads TGTGCCAGCAGAAGACTAGCGGGAGTCACCGGGGAGCTGTTTTTT.

This clone was counted only a few times. The chain employs TRBV9 and TRBJ2-7; 8 positions agree with TRBD1. V trimming: 0 bases; J trimming: 2 bases; junction bases outside the gene matches: 4. Per germline, CDR1 SGDLS and CDR2 YYNGEE. This CDR3 has 15 amino acids. CDR3 bases: TGTGCCAGCAGCGTAGCAGGACAGGGCCCCTACGAGCAGTACTTC. This gives the protein CASSVAGQGPYEQYF.